This T cell receptor beta chain emerged from a study of T cells in localized non-small cell lung cancer. Whole-study findings and limits: Across samples, adjacent lung featured a median around 57 of the top 100 tumor clones. Maximal T cell clonality occurred in uninvolved adjacent lung, with tumor ranking below it.

Harvested at least 2 cm beyond the tumor margin, adjacent lung showed no atypia. The CDR3 spans 15 residues. Trimming removed 4 bases from V and 5 bases from J, with 15 bases in between. The V gene's germline CDR1 is SGDLS and CDR2 YYNGEE. As to this clone: Its target is unknown.

Method: immunoSEQ multiplex PCR; TCRdb's copy keeps in-frame clones and lacks some. In the table there are roughly 3,000 clones, about 29% of which are singletons. J is TRBJ1-4 and V is TRBV9; possibly TRBD1 for D (6 bases). The material was normal lung tissue next to the tumor, obtained before any cancer treatment. The sequence was collected from a woman aged 35 to 70 with stage I lung adenocarcinoma. The CDR3 region is CASSTPQGGNEKLFF. The CDR3 DNA reads TGTGCCAGCAGCACCCCACAGGGAGGGAATGAAAAACTGTTTTTT.